This entry lists 5 T cell receptor beta chains sequenced from one sample in a study of tumor-infiltrating lymphocytes in glioblastoma multiforme (dated by TCRdb to 2017 to 2019). Instrument used: Illumina HiSeq 2500. A modified ARM-PCR protocol with multiple V-beta primers and a C-beta primer was used to build TCRB libraries from RNA via three nested multiplex PCR rounds. TCRdb reprocessed the public reads (quality trimming at Q25 with fastp, clone calling with MiXCR) and kept in-frame beta chains. Each CDR3 protein appears once, grouped with its most common genes and DNA. This sample holds around 15,000 distinct CDR3 sequences; 60% to 75% were observed only once. The ten largest make up 30% to 45% of the sample. Source material: brain tumor tissue. The origin of the receptors is a male donor with glioblastoma.

Concerning this clonotype: In this CDR3 the conserved last residue, phenylalanine or tryptophan, is missing, so a read error is likely. The V call is TRBV20-1, the J call TRBJ1-5, with TRBD1 matching 7 bases. Germline CDR1 DFQATT, CDR2 SNEGSKA (reference sequence). V shed 0 bases, J shed 0 bases, and the junction held 8 bases outside the gene matches. This CDR3 spans 17 amino acids. CDR3 region: CSARDAGTAHSNQPQHY. CDR3 sequence (DNA): TGCAGTGCTAGAGATGCAGGGACAGCCCATAGCAATCAGCCCCAGCATTAT.

V is TRBV20-1 and J is TRBJ1-3, with D unclear. CDR1 is DFQATT, CDR2 SNEGSKA, per germline (reference sequence). CDR3 length: 17 amino acids. The V end lost 6 bases, the J end lost 0 bases, and 21 bases lay between the germline ends. The chain's CDR3 is CSAPRWTAGSSGNTIYF. In DNA, the CDR3 is TGCAGTGCCCCGAGGTGGACGGCGGGGAGCTCTGGAAACACCATATATTTT.

Remarks on this clonotype: Lacking the conserved final phenylalanine or tryptophan, this CDR3 likely reflects a read error. The V and J genes are TRBV11-2 and TRBJ2-7; 10 bases map to TRBD1. Germline assignment: CDR1 SGHAT and CDR2 FQNNGV. CDR3 length: 18 residues. Trimming took 5 bases from V and 9 from J; bases not matched to a gene: 22. The DNA of the CDR3 is TGTGCCAGCAGCAGTCTTCAACTGACAGGGGGCCCTATACGGGGGCAGTACTCC. Protein product: CASSSLQLTGGPIRGQYS.

The rearrangement joins TRBV6-1 to TRBJ2-3, with TRBD1 matching over 8 bases. J was trimmed by 3 bases and V by 1 base; bases with no gene match: 3. This CDR3 is built from 15 residues. Germline V gene sequence: CDR1 MNHNS, CDR2 SASEGT. The CDR3 sequence is CASSEETGGTDTQYF. The CDR3 bases are TGTGCCAGCAGTGAAGAAACAGGGGGAACAGATACGCAGTATTTT.

The chain uses TRBV10-3 and TRBJ2-2; no definite D call. CDR1 ENHRY and CDR2 SYGVKD come from the germline V gene. V was cut by 11 bases and J by 6 bases, with 7 bases left in between. The CDR3 extends over 10 amino acids. The CDR3 region is CAVLAGELFF. The CDR3 DNA is TGTGCCGTCCTCGCCGGGGAGCTGTTTTTT.